Below, one T cell receptor (beta chain) is given with its context. Its antigen is not known. After removal of 4 bases from V and 0 bases from J, the junction contained 17 bases not matched to a gene. The germline gives CDR1 SGHRS, CDR2 YFSETQ. This CDR3 has 20 amino acids. This sample is drawn from a study of T cell clonotyping in hematopoietic cell transplantation. General study findings and limits: Recipient TCR diversity dropped after transplant; expanded clonotypes rose from day 30 to 180.

Clones were read by immunoSEQ multiplex PCR, and TCRdb kept only the in-frame ones, dropping some. The table includes some 13,000 clones, around 94% detected once. The genes are TRBV5-1 and TRBJ2-1, with 9 bases aligning to TRBD2. The sample in question was PBMCs, obtained 30 days after allogeneic stem cell transplant. This sequence was found in a male patient aged 60 to 75 who had an allogeneic stem cell transplant from an unrelated donor, so the T cells may come from the graft donor. Some clones in this sample may be carry-over from other donors' samples. CDR3 in amino acids: CASSPDRASGAKSSYNEQFF. In nucleotides, the CDR3 is TGCGCCAGCAGCCCTGATAGGGCTAGCGGGGCCAAAAGCTCCTACAATGAGCAGTTCTTC.